A selection of T cell receptor beta chains follows, all from one sample in a study of shared clonotypes between healthy human individuals. Here immunoSEQ multiplex PCR was the method, and the copy in TCRdb shows in-frame clones only, minus some. The sample yields some 480,000 clones, roughly 85% seen once. Sequencing was done on a sample of PBMCs. These receptors all stem from a woman aged 40 to 55 in good health. Some clones in this sample may be carry-over from other donors' samples. The CDR3 runs from the conserved cysteine through the conserved F or W. D genes are given only for firm matches.

J gene | V gene | D gene | CDR3 protein
TRBJ2-7 | TRBV19 | TRBD1 | CASSRQGHTTYEQYF
TRBJ2-7 | TRBV9 | - | CASSVAAAYEQYF
TRBJ1-5 | TRBV6-6 | - | CASSYSAGVGQPQHF
TRBJ1-1 | TRBV28 | - | CASTRGGGNMNTEAFF
TRBJ1-6 | TRBV30 | TRBD1 | CAWSYRGVYSPLHF
TRBJ2-4 | TRBV7-3 | TRBD2 | CASSLPLAEAKNIQYF
TRBJ1-5 | TRBV6-5 | TRBD1 | CAISPGQLESPQHF
TRBJ2-5 | TRBV29-1 | TRBD2 | CSAEGTSGRKETQYF
TRBJ1-2 | TRBV6-1 | - | CASSPLTNYGYTF
TRBJ1-2 | TRBV9 | TRBD1 | CASSARQGVFYGYTF
TRBJ2-7 | TRBV28 | TRBD1 | CASSFRGSGEQYF
TRBJ2-7 | TRBV7-9 | - | CASSQWGDYEQYF
TRBJ2-7 | TRBV27 | TRBD1 | CASSWGQGSYEQYF
TRBJ1-5 | TRBV30 | - | CAWRDGGGRNQPQHF
TRBJ2-3 | TRBV2 | - | CASRSAFSTDTQYF
TRBJ2-1 | TRBV19 | - | CASSEGRTPIDEQFF
TRBJ2-5 | TRBV19 | - | CASSSVGLYEETQYF
TRBJ1-1 | TRBV7-9 | - | CASSLASGLSTEAFF
TRBJ1-5 | TRBV7-9 | - | CASSLGAGQPQHF
TRBJ2-5 | TRBV6-5 | - | CASRPTGRETQYF
TRBJ2-5 | TRBV9 | - | CASSVGTVGETQYF
TRBJ1-5 | TRBV6-1 | - | CASSENGLIGNQPQHF
TRBJ2-1 | TRBV7-2 | - | CASSSPGRRSYNEQFF
TRBJ2-2 | TRBV6-4 | TRBD2 | CASSAAPRGAGELFF
TRBJ1-2 | TRBV27 | - | CASSLNTGVGGYTF
TRBJ1-1 | TRBV10-3 | - | CAIGGDTEAFF
TRBJ1-2 | TRBV6-4 | - | CASSDSAGVYGYTF
TRBJ2-6 | TRBV7-3 | - | CASSFTGTGNSGANVLTF
TRBJ2-1 | TRBV27 | - | CASSRTTYNEQFF
TRBJ2-1 | TRBV6-1 | TRBD2 | CASRPGLAGGNEQFF
TRBJ2-7 | TRBV15 | - | CATSSRAHYEQYF
TRBJ1-5 | TRBV28 | - | CASSQGGDNQPQHF
TRBJ1-5 | TRBV15 | TRBD1 | CATSRDRGEPQHF
TRBJ2-7 | TRBV12-2 | - | CASRLATFGTSGRAPSHEQYF
TRBJ2-7 | TRBV5-1 | TRBD2 | CASNPSGGPSYEQYF
TRBJ2-6 | TRBV5-1 | - | CASSYIGRAGANVLTF
TRBJ2-2 | TRBV18 | TRBD2 | CASSPGLAGQVTGELFF
TRBJ1-2 | TRBV4-3 | - | CASSQDRQVYGYTF
TRBJ2-5 | TRBV11-2 | TRBD1 | CASSPSRGHETQYF
TRBJ2-7 | TRBV5-6 | - | CASSLGQSSYEQYF